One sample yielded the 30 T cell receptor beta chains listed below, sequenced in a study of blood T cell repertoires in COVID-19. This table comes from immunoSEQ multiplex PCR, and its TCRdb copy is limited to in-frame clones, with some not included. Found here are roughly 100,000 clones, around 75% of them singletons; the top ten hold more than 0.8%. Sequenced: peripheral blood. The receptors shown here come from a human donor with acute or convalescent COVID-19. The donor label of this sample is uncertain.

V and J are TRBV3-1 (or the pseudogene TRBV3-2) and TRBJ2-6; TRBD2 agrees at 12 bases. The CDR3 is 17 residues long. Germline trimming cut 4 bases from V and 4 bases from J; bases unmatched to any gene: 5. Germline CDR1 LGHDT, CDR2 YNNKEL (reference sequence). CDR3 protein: CASSPTSGGTGANVLTF. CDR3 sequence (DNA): TGTGCCAGCAGCCCGACTAGCGGGGGTACGGGGGCCAACGTCCTGACTTTC.

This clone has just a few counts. CDR3 coding DNA: TGTGCCAGCAGTTCCACGCAGGGAATTCGATGGGAGCAGTTCTTC. Its translation is CASSSTQGIRWEQFF. The chain carries TRBV11-2 and TRBJ2-1; TRBD1 is a possible D gene (5 bases). Trimming took 6 bases from V and 10 from J, leaving 22 bases between them. Germline V lookup: CDR1 SGHAT, CDR2 FQNNGV. CDR3 length: 15 residues.

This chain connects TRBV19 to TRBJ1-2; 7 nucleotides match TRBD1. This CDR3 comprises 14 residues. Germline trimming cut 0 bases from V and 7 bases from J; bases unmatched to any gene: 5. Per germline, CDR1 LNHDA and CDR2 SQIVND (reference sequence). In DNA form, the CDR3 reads TGTGCCAGTAGTATAGATTCCAGGGGGTCTGGCTACACCTTC. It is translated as CASSIDSRGSGYTF.

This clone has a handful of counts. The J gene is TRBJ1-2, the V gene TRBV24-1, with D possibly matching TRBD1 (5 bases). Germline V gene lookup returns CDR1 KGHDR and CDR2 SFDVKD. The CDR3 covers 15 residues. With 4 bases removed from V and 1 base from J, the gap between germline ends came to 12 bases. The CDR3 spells CATSDSFDSNYGYTF. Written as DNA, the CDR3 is TGTGCCACCAGTGACTCTTTCGACAGTAACTATGGCTACACCTTC.

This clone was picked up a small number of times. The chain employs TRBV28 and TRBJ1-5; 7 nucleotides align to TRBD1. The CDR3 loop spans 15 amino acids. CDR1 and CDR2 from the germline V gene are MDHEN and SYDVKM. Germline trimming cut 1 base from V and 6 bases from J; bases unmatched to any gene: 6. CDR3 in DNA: TGTGCCAGCAGTTTATTGGAAGGGGGCGGTCAGCCCCAGCATTTT. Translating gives CASSLLEGGGQPQHF.

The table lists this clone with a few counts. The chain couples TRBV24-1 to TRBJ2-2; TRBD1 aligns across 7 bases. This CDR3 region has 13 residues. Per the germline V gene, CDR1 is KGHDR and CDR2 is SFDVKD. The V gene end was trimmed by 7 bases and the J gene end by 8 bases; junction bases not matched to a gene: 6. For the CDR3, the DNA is TGTGCCACCAGCAGACAGGGAACGGGGGAGCTGTTTTTT. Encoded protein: CATSRQGTGELFF.

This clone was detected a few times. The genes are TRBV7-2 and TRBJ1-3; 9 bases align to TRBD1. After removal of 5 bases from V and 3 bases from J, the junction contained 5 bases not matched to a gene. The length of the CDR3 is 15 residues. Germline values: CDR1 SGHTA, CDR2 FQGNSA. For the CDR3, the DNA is TGTGCCAGCAGCCTACAGGGGGCATATGGAAACACCATATATTTT. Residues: CASSLQGAYGNTIYF. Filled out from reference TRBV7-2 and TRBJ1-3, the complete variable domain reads GAGVSQSPSNKVTEKGKDVELRCDPISGHTALYWYRQSLGQGLEFLIYFQGNSAPDKSGLPSDRFSAERTGGSVSTLTIQRTQQEDSAVYLCASSLQGAYGNTIYFGEGSWLTVV.

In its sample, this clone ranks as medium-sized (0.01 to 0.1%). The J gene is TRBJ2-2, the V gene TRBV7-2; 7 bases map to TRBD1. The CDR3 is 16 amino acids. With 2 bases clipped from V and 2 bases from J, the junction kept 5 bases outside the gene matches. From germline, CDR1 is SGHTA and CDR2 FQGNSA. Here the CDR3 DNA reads TGTGCCAGCAGCTTAAAGACAGGGCTCAACACCGGGGAGCTGTTTTTT. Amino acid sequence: CASSLKTGLNTGELFF.

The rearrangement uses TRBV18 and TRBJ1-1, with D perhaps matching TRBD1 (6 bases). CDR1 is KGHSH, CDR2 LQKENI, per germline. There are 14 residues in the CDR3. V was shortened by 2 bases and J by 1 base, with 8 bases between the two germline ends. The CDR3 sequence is CASSPVQGNTEAFF. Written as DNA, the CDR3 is TGTGCCAGCTCACCAGTACAGGGGAACACTGAAGCTTTCTTT.

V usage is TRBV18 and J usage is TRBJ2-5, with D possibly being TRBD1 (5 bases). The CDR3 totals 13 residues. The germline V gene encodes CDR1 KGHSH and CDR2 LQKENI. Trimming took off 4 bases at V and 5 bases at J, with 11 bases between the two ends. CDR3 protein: CASSRERGETQYF. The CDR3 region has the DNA TGTGCCAGCTCACGCGAAAGGGGCGAGACCCAGTACTTC.

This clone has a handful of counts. The CDR3 DNA is TGTGCCAGCAGTTGGGGTAAGGACAGTGAAGCTTTCTTT. It translates to CASSWGKDSEAFF. The J gene is TRBJ1-1, the V gene TRBV12-3 or TRBV12-4, with a possible D match to TRBD1 (6 bases). Trimming left V 4 bases short and J 7 bases short, with 13 bases between. This CDR3 contains 13 residues.

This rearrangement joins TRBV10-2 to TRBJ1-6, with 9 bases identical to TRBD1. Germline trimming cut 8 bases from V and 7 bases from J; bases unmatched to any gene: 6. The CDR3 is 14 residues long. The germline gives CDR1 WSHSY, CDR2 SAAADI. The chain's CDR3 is CASGKDRGNSPLHF. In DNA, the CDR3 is TGCGCCAGCGGGAAAGACAGGGGGAATTCACCCCTCCACTTT.

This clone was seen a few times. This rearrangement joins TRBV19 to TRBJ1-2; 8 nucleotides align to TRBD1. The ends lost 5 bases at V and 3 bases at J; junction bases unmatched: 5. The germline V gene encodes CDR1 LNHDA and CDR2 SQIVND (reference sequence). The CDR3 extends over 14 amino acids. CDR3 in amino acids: CASSPGTGHYGYTF. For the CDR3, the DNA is TGTGCCAGTAGTCCGGGGACAGGACACTATGGCTACACCTTC.

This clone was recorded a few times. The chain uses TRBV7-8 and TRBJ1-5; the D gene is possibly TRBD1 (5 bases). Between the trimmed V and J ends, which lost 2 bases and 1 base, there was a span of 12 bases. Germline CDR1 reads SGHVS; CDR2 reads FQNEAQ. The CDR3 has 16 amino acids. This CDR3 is CASSLTFRVSNQPQHF. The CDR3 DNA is TGTGCCAGCAGCTTAACGTTCAGGGTCAGCAATCAGCCCCAGCATTTT.

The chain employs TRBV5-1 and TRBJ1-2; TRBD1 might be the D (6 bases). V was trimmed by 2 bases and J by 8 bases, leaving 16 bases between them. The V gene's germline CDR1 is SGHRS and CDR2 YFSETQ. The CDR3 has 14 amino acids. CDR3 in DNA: TGCGCCAGCAGCTTAGGGGGATCATCACGCGGCTACACCTTC. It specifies CASSLGGSSRGYTF.

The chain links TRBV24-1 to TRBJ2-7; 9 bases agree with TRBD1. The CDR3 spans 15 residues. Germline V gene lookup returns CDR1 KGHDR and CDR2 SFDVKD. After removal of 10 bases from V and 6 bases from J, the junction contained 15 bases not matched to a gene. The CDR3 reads CATHIVPWTGAEQYV. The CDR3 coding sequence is TGTGCCACGCACATTGTCCCTTGGACAGGGGCCGAGCAGTACGTC.

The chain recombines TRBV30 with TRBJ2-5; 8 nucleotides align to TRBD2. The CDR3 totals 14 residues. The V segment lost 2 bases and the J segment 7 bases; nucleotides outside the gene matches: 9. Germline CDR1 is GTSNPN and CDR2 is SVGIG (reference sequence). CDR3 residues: CAWSRQTSVGTQYF. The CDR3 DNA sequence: TGTGCCTGGAGTCGACAGACTAGCGTCGGGACCCAGTACTTC.

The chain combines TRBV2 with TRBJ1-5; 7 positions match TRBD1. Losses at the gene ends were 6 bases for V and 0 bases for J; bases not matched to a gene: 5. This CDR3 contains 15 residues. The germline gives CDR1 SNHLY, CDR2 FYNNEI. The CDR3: CASRRQGSSNQPQHF. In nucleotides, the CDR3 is TGTGCCAGCAGGAGACAGGGCTCTAGCAATCAGCCCCAGCATTTT. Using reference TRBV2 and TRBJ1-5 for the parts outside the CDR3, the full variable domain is EPEVTQTPSHQVTQMGQEVILRCVPISNHLYFYWYRQILGQKVEFLVSFYNNEISEKSEIFDDQFSVERPDGSNFTLKIRSTKLEDSAMYFCASRRQGSSNQPQHFGDGTRLSIL.

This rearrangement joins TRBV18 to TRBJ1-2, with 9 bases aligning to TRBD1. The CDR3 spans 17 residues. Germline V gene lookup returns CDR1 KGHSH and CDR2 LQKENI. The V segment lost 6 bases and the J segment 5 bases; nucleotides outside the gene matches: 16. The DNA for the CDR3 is TGTGCCAGCTCCCCTTCCCTCGACAGGGGGGGTCGTTATGGCTACACCTTC. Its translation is CASSPSLDRGGRYGYTF.

The CDR3 sequence: CASSQEGAVSNYGYTF. The DNA for the CDR3 is TGCGCCAGCAGCCAAGAAGGGGCAGTTTCTAACTATGGCTACACCTTC. The chain carries TRBV4-1 and TRBJ1-2, with D tentatively TRBD1 (5 bases). V lost 0 bases and J 0 bases, leaving 11 bases between the germline ends. This CDR3 is built from 16 residues. From germline, CDR1 is MGHRA and CDR2 YSYEKL.

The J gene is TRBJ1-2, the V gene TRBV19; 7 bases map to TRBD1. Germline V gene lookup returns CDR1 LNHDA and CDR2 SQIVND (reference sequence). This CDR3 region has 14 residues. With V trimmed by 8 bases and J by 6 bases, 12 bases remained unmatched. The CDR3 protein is CASGSDRDGHGYTF. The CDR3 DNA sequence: TGTGCCAGTGGGTCCGACAGGGATGGCCATGGCTACACCTTC.

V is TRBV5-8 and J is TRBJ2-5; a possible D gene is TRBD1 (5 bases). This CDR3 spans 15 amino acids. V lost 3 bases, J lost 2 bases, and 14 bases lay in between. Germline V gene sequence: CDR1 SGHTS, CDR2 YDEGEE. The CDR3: CASSSLQALQETQYF. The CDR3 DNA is TGTGCCAGCAGCTCCTTACAGGCCCTACAAGAGACCCAGTACTTC.

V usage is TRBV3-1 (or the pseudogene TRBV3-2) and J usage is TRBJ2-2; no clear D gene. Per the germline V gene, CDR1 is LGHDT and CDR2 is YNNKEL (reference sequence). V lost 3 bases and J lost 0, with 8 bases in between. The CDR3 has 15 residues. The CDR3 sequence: CASSQQRANTGELFF. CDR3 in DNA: TGTGCCAGCAGCCAGCAGCGCGCGAACACCGGGGAGCTGTTTTTT.

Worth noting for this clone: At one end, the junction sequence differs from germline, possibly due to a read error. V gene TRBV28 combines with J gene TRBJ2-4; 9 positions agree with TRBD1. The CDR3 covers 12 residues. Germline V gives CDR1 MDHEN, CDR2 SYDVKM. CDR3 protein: CASSSYRDRADF. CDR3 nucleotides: TGTGCCAGCAGTTCCTACCGGGACAGGGCGGATTTC. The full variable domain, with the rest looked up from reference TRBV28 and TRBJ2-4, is DVKVTQSSRYLVKRTGEKVFLECVQDMDHENMFWYRQDPGLGLRLIYFSYDVKMKEKGDIPEGYSVSREKKERFSLILESASTNQTSMYLCASSSYRDRADFGAGTRLSVL.

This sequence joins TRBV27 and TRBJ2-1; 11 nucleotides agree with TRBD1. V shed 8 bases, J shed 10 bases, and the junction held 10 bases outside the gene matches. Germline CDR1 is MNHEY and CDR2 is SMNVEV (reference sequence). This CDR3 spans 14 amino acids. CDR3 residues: CASSGQGVRWEQFF. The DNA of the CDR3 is TGTGCCAGCTCGGGACAGGGGGTGCGGTGGGAGCAGTTCTTC.

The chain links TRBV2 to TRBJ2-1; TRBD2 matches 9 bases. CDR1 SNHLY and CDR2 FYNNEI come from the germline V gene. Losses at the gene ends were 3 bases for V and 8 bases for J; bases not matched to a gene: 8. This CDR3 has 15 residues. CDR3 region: CASSDRSGGKYEQFF. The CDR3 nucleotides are TGTGCCAGCAGTGATCGCAGCGGGGGGAAGTATGAGCAGTTCTTC.

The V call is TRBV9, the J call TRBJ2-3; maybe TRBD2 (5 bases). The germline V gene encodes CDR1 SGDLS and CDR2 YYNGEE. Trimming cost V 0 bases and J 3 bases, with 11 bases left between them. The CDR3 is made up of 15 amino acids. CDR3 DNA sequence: TGTGCCAGCAGCGTAGCTAACGGGGTTACAGATACGCAGTATTTT. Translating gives CASSVANGVTDTQYF. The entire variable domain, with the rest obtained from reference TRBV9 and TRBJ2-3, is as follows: DSGVTQTPKHLITATGQRVTLRCSPRSGDLSVYWYQQSLDQGLQFLIQYYNGEERAKGNILERFSAQQFPDLHSELNLSSLELGDSALYFCASSVANGVTDTQYFGPGTRLTVL.

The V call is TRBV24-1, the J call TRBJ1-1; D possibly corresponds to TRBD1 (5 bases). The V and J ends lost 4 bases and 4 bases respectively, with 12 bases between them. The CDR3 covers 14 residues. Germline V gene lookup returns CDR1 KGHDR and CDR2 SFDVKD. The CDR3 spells CATSDVQGGTEAFF. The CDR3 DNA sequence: TGTGCCACCAGTGACGTTCAGGGAGGCACTGAAGCTTTCTTT.

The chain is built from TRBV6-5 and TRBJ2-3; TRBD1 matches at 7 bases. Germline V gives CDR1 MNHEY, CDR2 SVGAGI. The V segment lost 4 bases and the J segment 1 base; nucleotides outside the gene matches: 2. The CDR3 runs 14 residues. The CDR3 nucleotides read TGTGCCAGCAGTTCGGGACAGCGCACAGATACGCAGTATTTT. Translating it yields CASSSGQRTDTQYF.

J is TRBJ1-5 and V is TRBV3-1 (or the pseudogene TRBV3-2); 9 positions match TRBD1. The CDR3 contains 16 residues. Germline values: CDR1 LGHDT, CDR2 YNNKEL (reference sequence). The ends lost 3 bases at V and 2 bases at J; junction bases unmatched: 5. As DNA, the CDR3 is TGTGCCAGCAGCCATGGGGACAGGGAAGGCAATCAGCCCCAGCATTTT. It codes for CASSHGDREGNQPQHF.